This record looks at one TCR beta chain sequence and its context. The antigen is undetermined. The data were obtained in a study of immune evolution from preneoplasia to lung adenocarcinoma. Trimming removed 5 bases from V and 5 bases from J, with 15 bases in between. The CDR3 is 14 amino acids. Germline CDR1 SGHTA, CDR2 FQGNSA. Broader study findings: Later-stage lesions seemingly showed higher T cell density and diversity than normal lung. From normal lung to invasive adenocarcinoma, top clone frequencies appeared to decrease.

Only in-frame clones appear in the TCRdb table, and some are missing; sequencing was by immunoSEQ multiplex PCR. This table holds 4,900 or so clones, roughly 80% found once. Sequencing used FFPE minimally invasive lung adenocarcinoma tissue. The receptor comes from a person between 45 and 75 years old with lung adenocarcinoma. The chain uses TRBV7-2 and TRBJ2-5, with TRBD2 as a possible D gene (6 bases). The CDR3 loop reads CASSRALAPETQYF. The CDR3 DNA follows: TGTGCCAGCAGCCGGGCCCTAGCGCCGGAGACCCAGTACTTC.